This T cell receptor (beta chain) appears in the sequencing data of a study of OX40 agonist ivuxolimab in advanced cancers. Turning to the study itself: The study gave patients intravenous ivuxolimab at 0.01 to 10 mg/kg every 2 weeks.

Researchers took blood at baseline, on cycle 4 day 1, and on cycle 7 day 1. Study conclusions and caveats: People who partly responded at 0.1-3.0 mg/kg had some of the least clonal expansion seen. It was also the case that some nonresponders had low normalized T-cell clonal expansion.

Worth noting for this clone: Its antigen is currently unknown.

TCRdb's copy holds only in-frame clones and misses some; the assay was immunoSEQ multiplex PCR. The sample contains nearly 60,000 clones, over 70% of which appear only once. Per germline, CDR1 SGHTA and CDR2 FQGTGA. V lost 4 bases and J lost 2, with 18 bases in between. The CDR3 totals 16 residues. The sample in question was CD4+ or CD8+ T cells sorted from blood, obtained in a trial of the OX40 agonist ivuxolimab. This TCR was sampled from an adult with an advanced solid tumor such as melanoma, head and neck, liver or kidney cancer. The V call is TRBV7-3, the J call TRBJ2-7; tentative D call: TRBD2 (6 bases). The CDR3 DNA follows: TGTGCCAGCAGCTCCGCCGGACTATCCCCCGCCTACGAGCAGTACTTC. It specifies CASSSAGLSPAYEQYF.